This record covers a single TCR beta chain. The same CDR3 is also encoded by other DNA sequences in this sample. The V and J ends lost 6 bases and 1 base, in that order; junction bases with no gene match: 1. The CDR3 consists of 15 residues. From germline, CDR1 is SGHTA and CDR2 FQGNSA. Authors' data handling: Estimated nucleated cell counts came from reference gene primer amplification. Clones were read by immunoSEQ multiplex PCR, and TCRdb kept only the in-frame ones, dropping some. That table gives V, J and clone size, and the DNA gave D and trimming. This table has some 430,000 clones, 90% appearing once. The source of the sample is a study of blood T cell repertoires in COVID-19. Study summary: The cDNA or gDNA used as material had been derived from T cells, B-cell-depleted T cells, or PBMCs.

Adults between about 18 and 89 years of age took part from under 30 US areas. Recovered participants had two consecutive negative NP/OP PCR tests, healthcare professional clearance, or symptom resolution. V gene TRBV7-2 combines with J gene TRBJ2-2, with 11 bases fitting TRBD2. Sequencing was performed on PBMCs or T cells enriched from blood (not recorded which). This TCR was recovered from a man between 18 and 29 years old who had recovered from COVID-19. For the CDR3, the DNA is TGTGCCAGCAGGCTAGCGGGGGGGAACACCGGGGAGCTGTTTTTT. This codes for CASRLAGGNTGELFF.